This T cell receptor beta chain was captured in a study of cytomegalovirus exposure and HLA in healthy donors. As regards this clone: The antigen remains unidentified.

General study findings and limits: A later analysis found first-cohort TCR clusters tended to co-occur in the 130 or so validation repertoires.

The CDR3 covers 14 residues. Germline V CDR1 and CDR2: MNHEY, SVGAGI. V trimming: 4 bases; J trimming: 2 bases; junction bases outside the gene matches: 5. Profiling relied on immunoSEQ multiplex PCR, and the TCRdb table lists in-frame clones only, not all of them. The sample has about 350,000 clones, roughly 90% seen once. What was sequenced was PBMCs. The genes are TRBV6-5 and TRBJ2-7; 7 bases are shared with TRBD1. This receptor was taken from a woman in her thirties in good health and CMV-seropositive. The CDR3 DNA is TGTGCCAGCAGTTTCGGGACAGCCACCTACGAGCAGTACTTC. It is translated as CASSFGTATYEQYF.